This T cell receptor beta chain was sequenced in a study of cytomegalovirus exposure and HLA in healthy donors. The CDR3 runs to 13 residues. Trimming shortened V by 0 bases and J by 11 bases, and 16 bases separated the two germline ends. CDR1 and CDR2 (germline): GTSNPN, SVGIG (reference sequence). Nominally healthy donors provided the samples, though records likely missed some immune exposures. PCR primers comprised 60 Vbeta and 13 Jbeta primers. Assay used: immunoSEQ multiplex PCR; TCRdb lists only in-frame clones, some missing. The data show roughly 170,000 clones, roughly 80% seen once. Overall study findings and caveats: Rare sequences made up most TCRs, while some public TCRs were found in many donors. Later, TCR association rates were found to vary by HLA locus, highest for DRB1 and lowest for HLA-C. An apparent linkage of common viral pathogens to several of the most significant clusters emerged in a later analysis.

About this clone: What it binds is unknown.

This chain links TRBV30 with TRBJ2-5; D is possibly TRBD2 (6 bases). The sample comprised PBMCs. This TCR was sampled from a female donor in good health and CMV-seronegative. The DNA for the CDR3 is TGTGCCTGGAGTGTACGGAGGGGCTTTGAGCAGTACTTC. Protein: CAWSVRRGFEQYF.